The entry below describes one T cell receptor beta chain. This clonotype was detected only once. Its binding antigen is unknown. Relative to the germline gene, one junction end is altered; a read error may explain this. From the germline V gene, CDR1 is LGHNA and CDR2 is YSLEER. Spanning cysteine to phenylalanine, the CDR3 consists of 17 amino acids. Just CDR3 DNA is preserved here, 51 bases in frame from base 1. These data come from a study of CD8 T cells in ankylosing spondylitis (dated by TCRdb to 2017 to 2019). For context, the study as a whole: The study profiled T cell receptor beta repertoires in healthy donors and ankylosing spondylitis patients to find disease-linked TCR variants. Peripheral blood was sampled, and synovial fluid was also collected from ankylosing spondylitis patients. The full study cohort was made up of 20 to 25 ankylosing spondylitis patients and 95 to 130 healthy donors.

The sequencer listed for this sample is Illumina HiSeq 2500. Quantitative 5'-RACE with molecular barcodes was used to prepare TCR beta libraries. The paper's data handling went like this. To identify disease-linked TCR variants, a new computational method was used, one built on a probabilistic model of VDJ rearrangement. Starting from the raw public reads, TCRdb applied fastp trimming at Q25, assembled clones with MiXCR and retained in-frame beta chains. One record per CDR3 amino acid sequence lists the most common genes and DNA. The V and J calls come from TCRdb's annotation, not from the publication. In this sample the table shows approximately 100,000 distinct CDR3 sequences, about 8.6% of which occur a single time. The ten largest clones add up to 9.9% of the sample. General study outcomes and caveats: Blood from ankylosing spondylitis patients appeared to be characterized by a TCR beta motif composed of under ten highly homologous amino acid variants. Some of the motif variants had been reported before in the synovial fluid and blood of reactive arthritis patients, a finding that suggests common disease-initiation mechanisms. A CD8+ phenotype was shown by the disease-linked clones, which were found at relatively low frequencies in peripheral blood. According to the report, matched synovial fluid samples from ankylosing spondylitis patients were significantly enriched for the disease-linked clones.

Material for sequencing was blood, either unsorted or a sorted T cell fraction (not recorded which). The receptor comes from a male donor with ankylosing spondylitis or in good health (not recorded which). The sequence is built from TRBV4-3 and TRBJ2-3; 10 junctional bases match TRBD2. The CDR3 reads CASSQGSGRYSIDTQYF. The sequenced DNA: TGCGCCAGTAGCCAAGGTAGCGGGAGGTATAGCATAGATACGCAGTATTTT.